These 17 T cell receptor beta chains share one sample of origin, sequenced in a study of shared clonotypes between healthy human individuals. The naive CD8 population came from CD45RO-negative cells selected for CCR7, without terminally differentiated effector memory CD45RA+ cells. The method was immunoSEQ multiplex PCR; TCRdb's version includes in-frame clones alone and lacks a portion of them. The table includes about 2.1 million clones, roughly 93% detected once. What was sequenced was naive CD8+ T cells from PBMCs. These TCRs come from a man aged 18 to 35 in good health. Some clones in this sample may be carry-over from other donors' samples.

This chain links TRBV19 with TRBJ2-1, with 9 bases fitting TRBD2. In germline, CDR1 is LNHDA, CDR2 SQIVND (reference sequence). The CDR3 has 15 amino acids. With V trimmed by 6 bases and J by 8 bases, 11 bases remained unmatched. CDR3 region: CASSNPPAGGYEQFF. CDR3 coding DNA: TGTGCCAGTAGCAATCCGCCTGCGGGAGGGTATGAGCAGTTCTTC.

The chain couples TRBV28 to TRBJ2-5; 8 bases are a match to TRBD2. Germline CDR1 reads MDHEN; CDR2 reads SYDVKM. The trim removed 8 bases at V and 4 bases at J, leaving 0 bases unmatched. There are 11 residues in the CDR3. Written as DNA, the CDR3 is TGTGCCAGCGCGGGGGGAGAGACCCAGTACTTC. Encoded protein: CASAGGETQYF.

The chain joins TRBV7-9 to TRBJ1-1; no firm D call. V shed 2 bases and J shed 4 bases, with 8 bases lying between them. The CDR3 is 13 amino acids. The germline CDR1 and CDR2 sequences are SEHNR and FQNEAQ (reference sequence). The CDR3 nucleotides are TGTGCCAGCAGCTTACTCTTGAGCACTGAAGCTTTCTTT. The encoded protein is CASSLLLSTEAFF.

The chain couples TRBV29-1 to TRBJ2-3; D remains ambiguous. Germline CDR1 is SQVTM and CDR2 is ANQGSEA. The CDR3 has 12 amino acids. Trimming took off 3 bases at V and 2 bases at J, with 6 bases between the two ends. The CDR3 here is CSVDLITDTQYF. CDR3 sequence (DNA): TGCAGCGTTGACTTGATCACAGATACGCAGTATTTT.

The chain is built from TRBV9 and TRBJ2-3, with 11 bases that match TRBD2. After removal of 5 bases from V and 4 bases from J, the junction contained 12 bases not matched to a gene. Germline lookup yields CDR1 SGDLS and CDR2 YYNGEE. This CDR3 comprises 17 residues. CDR3 sequence (DNA): TGTGCCAGCAGTTCTAGCGGGAGGCCTCCTCGGGCAGATACGCAGTATTTT. Amino acid sequence: CASSSSGRPPRADTQYF.

V and J are TRBV7-9 and TRBJ2-7, with 9 bases matching TRBD1. V shed 2 bases and J 0 bases; nucleotides not matched to a gene: 5. The CDR3 length is 16 residues. The V gene's germline CDR1 is SEHNR and CDR2 FQNEAQ (reference sequence). The CDR3 DNA follows: TGTGCCAGCAGCTTACCCGCGGGACAGGGCTCCTACGAGCAGTACTTC. It encodes CASSLPAGQGSYEQYF.

This clone was observed a single time. The chain combines TRBV5-1 with TRBJ1-1; D call uncertain. The V and J ends lost 2 bases and 3 bases respectively, with 11 bases between them. Per germline, CDR1 SGHRS and CDR2 YFSETQ. There are 14 residues in the CDR3. CDR3 sequence: CASSFTVSDTEAFF. The CDR3 DNA reads as TGCGCCAGCAGCTTCACGGTGTCGGACACTGAAGCTTTCTTT.

The chain couples TRBV5-1 to TRBJ1-2, with TRBD1 identical over 11 bases. CDR3 length: 15 amino acids. CDR1 SGHRS and CDR2 YFSETQ come from the germline V gene. Germline trimming cut 3 bases from V and 7 bases from J; bases unmatched to any gene: 8. The CDR3 DNA reads as TGCGCCAGCAGCTCGTTGAGGACAGGGGGCCTTGGCTACACCTTC. Translating gives CASSSLRTGGLGYTF.

This chain connects TRBV7-9 to TRBJ1-2; possibly TRBD1 for D (5 bases). This CDR3 is built from 15 residues. The germline CDR1 and CDR2 sequences are SEHNR and FQNEAQ (reference sequence). V was trimmed by 3 bases and J by 2 bases, leaving 13 bases between them. The CDR3 loop is CASSLSQGYNYGYTF. The CDR3 coding sequence is TGTGCCAGCAGCTTGTCCCAGGGTTACAACTATGGCTACACCTTC.

The chain links TRBV27 to TRBJ1-2, with D perhaps TRBD1 (5 bases). V was shortened by 6 bases and J by 4 bases, with 18 bases between the two germline ends. The CDR3 runs to 15 residues. Per germline, CDR1 MNHEY and CDR2 SMNVEV (reference sequence). The CDR3 spells CASSISTGGGYGYTF. The CDR3 nucleotides read TGTGCCAGCAGCATATCCACCGGGGGAGGCTATGGCTACACCTTC.

This chain connects TRBV7-2 to TRBJ1-1; D remains unclear. CDR3 length: 13 amino acids. V was pared by 4 bases and J by 6 bases, with 12 bases between. Germline assignment: CDR1 SGHTA and CDR2 FQGNSA. The DNA for the CDR3 is TGTGCCAGCAGCTCCGGACCCGCTTCTGAAGCTTTCTTT. Translated: CASSSGPASEAFF.

This clone was recorded once. The same CDR3 arises from other DNA sequences in this sample as well. The V gene is TRBV27, the J gene TRBJ2-7; TRBD1 agrees at 10 bases. CDR3 length equals 14 residues. The ends lost 6 bases at V and 4 bases at J; junction bases unmatched: 6. Germline V gene data show CDR1 as MNHEY and CDR2 as SMNVEV (reference sequence). As DNA, the CDR3 is TGTGCCAGCAGCCCGGGACAGGGGATATACGAGCAGTACTTC. This gives the protein CASSPGQGIYEQYF.

The genes are TRBV5-1 and TRBJ1-1; 12 bases line up with TRBD1. From germline, CDR1 is SGHRS and CDR2 YFSETQ. The CDR3 spans 18 residues. V was clipped by 0 bases and J by 5 bases; unmatched bases: 11. The CDR3: CASSLEGTGGAAGTEAFF. The CDR3 nucleotides read TGCGCCAGCAGCTTGGAAGGGACAGGGGGCGCCGCGGGAACTGAAGCTTTCTTT. Full variable domain (rest looked up from reference TRBV5-1 and TRBJ1-1): KAGVTQTPRYLIKTRGQQVTLSCSPISGHRSVSWYQQTPGQGLQFLFEYFSETQRNKGNFPGRFSGRQFSNSRSEMNVSTLELGDSALYLCASSLEGTGGAAGTEAFFGQGTRLTVV.

The chain recombines TRBV14 with TRBJ2-7; D remains ambiguous. The V gene's germline CDR1 is SGHDN and CDR2 FVKESK. V was pared by 1 base and J by 6 bases, with 16 bases between. This CDR3 comprises 15 residues. As DNA, the CDR3 is TGTGCCAGCAGCCAAGTATTAGGCCCCTCGGGCGAGCAGTACTTC. Its translation is CASSQVLGPSGEQYF.

The chain couples TRBV7-9 to TRBJ2-5, with D perhaps matching TRBD2 (7 bases). From germline, CDR1 is SEHNR and CDR2 FQNEAQ (reference sequence). This CDR3 comprises 17 residues. V shed 1 base and J shed 1 base, with 16 bases lying between them. The CDR3 DNA reads TGTGCCAGCAGCTTAGACGTAGGGGAGGGGGTCCAAGAGACCCAGTACTTC. Its protein product is CASSLDVGEGVQETQYF.

This chain links TRBV4-2 with TRBJ2-4, with TRBD2 identical over 9 bases. CDR1 and CDR2 (germline): LGHNA, YNFKEQ. The CDR3 has 17 amino acids. Trimming took 0 bases from V and 2 from J; bases not matched to a gene: 5. The CDR3 is CASSQETSGVTKNIQYF. CDR3 nucleotide sequence: TGTGCCAGCAGCCAAGAGACTAGCGGAGTCACCAAAAACATTCAGTACTTC.

This chain joins TRBV6-5 and TRBJ1-4, with D possibly TRBD1 on 6 matching bases. The germline gives CDR1 MNHEY, CDR2 SVGAGI. Trimming cost V 2 bases and J 3 bases, with 10 bases left between them. CDR3 length: 15 residues. As DNA, the CDR3 is TGTGCCAGCAGTTACGCAGGACAGCCTAATGAAAAACTGTTTTTT. Translated: CASSYAGQPNEKLFF.